Reported below is one TCR beta chain. Its cognate antigen has yet to be identified. One base away there is no much larger clone; base qualities are not given. V trim: 1 base; J trim: 8 bases; unmatched bases: 6. Reading from cysteine to phenylalanine, the CDR3 counts 14 amino acids. The sequence is cut down to CDR3 DNA, 42 bases in frame from base 1. The germline V gene gives CDR1 as LGHNA and CDR2 as YSLEER. This sample was taken from a study of graft-versus-host responses after intestinal transplantation (dated by TCRdb to about 2021). For the wider study: Multivisceral, liver-intestinal, or isolated intestinal transplants were received by the recipients. All recipients received anti-thymocyte globulin induction followed by maintenance tacrolimus and steroids for 3 to 4 years. Bulk TCR-beta CDR3 sequencing was used to track graft-versus-host and host-versus-graft alloreactive T cell clones in the graft, circulation and bone marrow after intestinal transplantation. To identify alloreactive clones, pre-transplant mixed lymphocyte reaction products were sequenced and then compared with unstimulated pre-transplant donor and recipient T cells. The cohort enrolled some 23 intestinal transplant recipients including one retransplant, and a few patients lacking pretransplant specimens were excluded. A peak of at least 4% donor T cells among recipient peripheral blood mononuclear cells was the definition used for donor T cell macrochimerism. Rather than going through the commercial service, samples from a few later patients were sequenced in-house on an Illumina MiSeq and processed with MiXCR.

Beyond this particular receptor, the publication reports: Early after transplant, declines in HvG clones were associated with peak levels of circulating GvH clones. GvH clones were detected in recipient bone marrow, and some appeared earlier in ileal mucosa or blood, consistent with an intestinal mucosal origin. The relatively low number and heterogeneity of intestinal transplant patients limited the conclusions. In patients with donor T cell macrochimerism, the allografts had high GvH to HvG T cell clonal ratios.

The time point label on this specimen signifies: cells obtained before transplantation from donor or recipient. CD3+CD4+ and CD3+CD8+ populations were FACS-sorted from unstimulated pre-transplant donor and recipient cells taken from spleen or lymph nodes. Receptor amplification or capture employed the immunoSEQ multiplex PCR assay. For most patients, genomic DNA was isolated using the Qiagen DNeasy Blood and Tissue Kit and was shipped frozen to Adaptive Biotechnologies for TCR sequencing. High-throughput TCR-beta CDR3 sequencing of genomic DNA from most patients was performed by Adaptive Biotechnologies. The published analysis was carried out like this. TCR sequencing data were retrieved from Adaptive's ImmunoSEQ software for 15 to 20 patients, whereas a few other patients were processed with MiXCR and VDJtools. To correct CD4 versus CD8 sorting errors, sequences present in both subsets at a frequency ratio below 5:1 were removed. Because the origin of CDR3 nucleotide sequences shared between donor and recipient could not be assigned, those sequences were removed. To count as alloreactive, a clone needed at least 2-fold expansion over unstimulated cells and a minimum CFSE-low frequency of 0.002% (template counts) or 0.001% (read counts). Mappable clones were those detected in sequenced pre-transplant spleen, lymph node, or MLR CFSE-low populations of the donor or recipient. Cumulative frequency of alloreactive clones was calculated as a percentage of all sequences weighted by copy number. As stored in TCRdb, this immuneACCESS dataset retains in-frame rearrangements with V and J assigned. A fraction of the clones does not appear; measured against another copy, unresolved V genes explain less than half of the discrepancy, and the remainder lacks a known reason. The D gene and trimming were derived from the DNA, and the V and J assignments and clone size from that table. The sample table holds 35,000 to 45,000 clones, of which roughly 94% were seen once. The top ten clones comprise over 0.2% of the sample.

This sequence uses TRBV4-3 and TRBJ1-2; 8 central nucleotides agree with TRBD1. The receptor comes from a human donor who was the organ donor for an intestinal transplant. The sequenced sample was unstimulated CD4+ T cells sorted from spleen or lymph node cells, obtained before transplant. The CDR3 protein is CASSQARGPRGYTF. The sequence in DNA is TGCGCCAGCAGCCAAGCCAGGGGGCCCCGGGGCTACACCTTC.